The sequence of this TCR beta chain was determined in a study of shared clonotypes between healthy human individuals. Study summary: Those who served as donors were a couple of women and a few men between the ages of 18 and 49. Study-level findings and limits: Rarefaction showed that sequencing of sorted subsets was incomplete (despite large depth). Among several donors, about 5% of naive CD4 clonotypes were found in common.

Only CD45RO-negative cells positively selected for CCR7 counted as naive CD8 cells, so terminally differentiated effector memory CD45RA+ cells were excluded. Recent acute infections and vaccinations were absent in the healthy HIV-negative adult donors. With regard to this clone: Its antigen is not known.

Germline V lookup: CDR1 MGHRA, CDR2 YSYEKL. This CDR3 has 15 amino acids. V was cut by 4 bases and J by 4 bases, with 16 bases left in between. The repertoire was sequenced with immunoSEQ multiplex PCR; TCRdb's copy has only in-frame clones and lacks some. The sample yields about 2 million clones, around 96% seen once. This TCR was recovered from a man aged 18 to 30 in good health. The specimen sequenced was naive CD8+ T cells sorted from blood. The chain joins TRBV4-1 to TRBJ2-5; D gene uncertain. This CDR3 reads CASSRSIGWAETQYF. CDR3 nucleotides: TGCGCCAGCAGCCGATCTATTGGTTGGGCAGAGACCCAGTACTTC.